This TCR beta chain was recorded in a study of cytomegalovirus exposure and HLA in healthy donors. About the research overall: Earlier sequencing of approximately 180 million T cells yielded around 100 million unique TCR beta sequences. General study points: Published work reported that the classifier diagnosed cytomegalovirus status with high specificity and sensitivity. It was taken for granted in presence/absence analyses that sequencing depth across donors was roughly uniform. Association of roughly 17,000 TCR beta sequences with HLA alleles was found at 0.05 false discovery rate in a later analysis.

Germline V gene sequence: CDR1 SGHRS, CDR2 YFSETQ. The CDR3 runs to 13 residues. J was trimmed by 2 bases and V by 4 bases; bases with no gene match: 2. In the case of this clone: The antigen is not known.

The PCR was carried out with 60 Vbeta primers and 13 Jbeta primers. Generated by immunoSEQ multiplex PCR, the TCRdb table keeps only in-frame clones and is missing some. The table has approximately 190,000 clones, around 81% seen once. Sequencing was performed on PBMCs. The origin of this receptor is a woman aged 18-30 years in good health and CMV-seropositive. The chain uses TRBV5-1 and TRBJ1-2, with 7 bases matching TRBD1. The CDR3 coding sequence is TGCGCCAGCAGCGTGGGACAGAACTATGGCTACACCTTC. It is translated as CASSVGQNYGYTF.